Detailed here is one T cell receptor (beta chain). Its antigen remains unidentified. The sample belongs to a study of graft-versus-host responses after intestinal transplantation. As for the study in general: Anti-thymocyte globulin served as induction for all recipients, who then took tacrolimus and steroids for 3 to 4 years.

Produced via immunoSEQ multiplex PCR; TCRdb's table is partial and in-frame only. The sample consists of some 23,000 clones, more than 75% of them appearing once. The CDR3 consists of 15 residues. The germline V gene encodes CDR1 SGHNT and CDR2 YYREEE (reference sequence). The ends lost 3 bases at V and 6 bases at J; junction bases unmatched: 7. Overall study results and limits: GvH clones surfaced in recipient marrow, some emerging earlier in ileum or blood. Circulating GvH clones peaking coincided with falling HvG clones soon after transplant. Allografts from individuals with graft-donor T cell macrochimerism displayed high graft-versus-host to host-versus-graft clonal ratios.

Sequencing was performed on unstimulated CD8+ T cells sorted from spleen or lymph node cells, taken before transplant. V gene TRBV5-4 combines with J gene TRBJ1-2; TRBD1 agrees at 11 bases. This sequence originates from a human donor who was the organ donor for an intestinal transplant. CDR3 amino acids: CASSYTGTGGDGYTF. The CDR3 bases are TGTGCCAGCAGCTACACCGGGACAGGGGGTGATGGCTACACCTTC.